This is a list of T cell receptor beta chains from one sample in a study of naive and memory T cell subsets. TCRdb used MiXCR to reprocess the UMI-ligation and nested PCR reads, holding one entry per CDR3 protein. Among 120,000 to 150,000 distinct CDR3 sequences, over 15% were seen once, and the ten largest hold about 0.13%. The specimen was naive CD4+ T cells from blood. These TCRs come from a human donor in good health. CDR3s include the opening cysteine and the closing phenylalanine or tryptophan. The D gene is left open where the match is weak. The listing skips clone size in some rows; elsewhere it reads once, few, many or a size class.

len	v_gene	abundance	d_gene	j_gene	CDR3nt	CDR3aa
14	TRBV20-1	few	TRBD1	TRBJ1-2	TGCAGTGCTAGAGATCAACAGAGGACAGGCGGCTACACCTTC	CSARDQQRTGGYTF
15	TRBV5-1	-	TRBD2	TRBJ2-3	TGCGCCAGCAGCTTGGGACTAGCGGGATCCGATACGCAGTATTTT	CASSLGLAGSDTQYF
14	TRBV20-1	few	-	TRBJ1-6	TGCAGTCCATACCCGGGGCACGGTAATTCACCCCTCCACTTT	CSPYPGHGNSPLHF
19	TRBV6-5	-	TRBD2	TRBJ2-1	TGTGCCAGCAGTTACTCGATAGGGTTTGGCGGGAGGTCCTACAATGAGCAGTTCTTC	CASSYSIGFGGRSYNEQFF
14	TRBV2	-	-	TRBJ2-7	TGTGCCAGCAGTGAAGAGGCCAGGTCCTACGAGCAGTACTTC	CASSEEARSYEQYF
15	TRBV7-2	few	TRBD1	TRBJ2-7	TGTGCCAGCAGCTTAGTCAGGGACAGGGTCTACGAGCAGTACTTC	CASSLVRDRVYEQYF
10	TRBV21-1	-	-	TRBJ1-1	TGTGCCAGCAGCAAAGCGGGTGCTTTCTTT	CASSKAGAFF
12	TRBV28	-	TRBD1	TRBJ1-1	TGTGCCAGCCTGGACAGGGACACTGAAGCTTTCTTT	CASLDRDTEAFF
16	TRBV29-1	few	TRBD2	TRBJ2-1	TGCAGCGTTGAAGATCTAACTAGCGCATACTACAATGAGCAGTTCTTC	CSVEDLTSAYYNEQFF
15	TRBV10-3	few	-	TRBJ2-5	TGTGCCATCAGTGATGCCAGGGGTGGGCAAGAGACCCAGTACTTC	CAISDARGGQETQYF
14	TRBV27	few	TRBD2	TRBJ2-3	TGTGCCAGCAGTTTAGGCGGGAGAGCAGATACGCAGTATTTT	CASSLGGRADTQYF
17	TRBV9	-	TRBD2	TRBJ2-1	TGTGCCAGCAGCGTATCACTAGCGGGGGACATTTACAATGAGCAGTTCTTC	CASSVSLAGDIYNEQFF
20	TRBV15	few	TRBD2	TRBJ2-2	TGTGCCACCAGCAGACCGTCCGGGACTAGCGGGAGCGGGGGCACCGGGGAGCTGTTTTTT	CATSRPSGTSGSGGTGELFF
13	TRBV12-3/TRBV12-4	-	-	TRBJ1-2	TGTGCCAGCAGTTTAGGAGGGGGCTATGGCTACACCTTC	CASSLGGGYGYTF
13	TRBV19	few	TRBD2	TRBJ2-1	TGTGCCAGTACGGAGCGGGAGAGGGGTGAGCAGTTCTTC	CASTERERGEQFF
12	TRBV20-1	few	TRBD1	TRBJ1-5	TGCAGTGCTAGGGACAGGGTCGGGCCCCAGCATTTT	CSARDRVGPQHF
14	TRBV29-1	-	TRBD1	TRBJ2-1	TGCAGCGGCACCGGGGACAGGGGAAACAATGAGCAGTTCTTC	CSGTGDRGNNEQFF
16	TRBV5-1	-	-	TRBJ1-4	TGCGCCAGCAGCGAGGGAAAACGGCGGAATAATGAAAAACTGTTTTTT	CASSEGKRRNNEKLFF
14	TRBV10-3	-	-	TRBJ2-7	TGTGCCATCAGTGACTACGGGAAAGGCTACGAGCAGTACTTC	CAISDYGKGYEQYF
14	TRBV28	few	-	TRBJ2-7	TGTGCCAGCAGTTGGGACGTCTACTCCTACGAGCAGTACTTC	CASSWDVYSYEQYF
14	TRBV20-1	few	-	TRBJ2-5	TGCAGTGCTAGAGGGGGGAGTTGGGTAGAGACCCAGTACTTC	CSARGGSWVETQYF
15	TRBV6-4	-	-	TRBJ2-1	TGTGCCAGCAGTGACTCGGGACTTGACTTCGATGAGCAGTTCTTC	CASSDSGLDFDEQFF
17	TRBV5-1	few	-	TRBJ2-5	TGCGCCAGCAGCTTGGTTCGGGGAGAGGGGCGACAAGAGACCCAGTACTTC	CASSLVRGEGRQETQYF
12	TRBV20-1	-	-	TRBJ2-5	TGCAGTGCTGATACAGTACAAGAGACCCAGTACTTC	CSADTVQETQYF
15	TRBV6-2/TRBV6-3	-	-	TRBJ2-7	TGTGCCAGCAGTCACCTATTCACCACCCACAACGAGCAGTACTTC	CASSHLFTTHNEQYF
15	TRBV4-3	few	-	TRBJ1-4	TGCGCCAGCAGCCAAGTCCCCGGTTTTAATGAAAAACTGTTTTTT	CASSQVPGFNEKLFF
14	TRBV6-6	many	TRBD1	TRBJ1-1	TGTGCCAGCAGTACAAGGACAGGCAACACTGAAGCTTTCTTT	CASSTRTGNTEAFF